Presented here are 14 T cell receptor beta chains from one specimen sequenced in a study of cytotoxic CD8 clonotypes in ibrutinib-treated CLL. This table comes from immunoSEQ multiplex PCR, and its TCRdb copy is limited to in-frame clones, with some not included. Of 90,000 to 100,000 clones listed, more than 75% are singletons. Here the sequenced sample was PBMCs, taken after 12 months of ibrutinib treatment. The origin of the receptors is a human donor with chronic lymphocytic leukemia.

V usage is TRBV7-3 and J usage is TRBJ2-1, with D possibly matching TRBD1 (5 bases). V shed 2 bases and J shed 3 bases, with 11 bases lying between them. This CDR3 comprises 15 residues. Germline CDR1 reads SGHTA; CDR2 reads FQGTGA. Written as DNA, the CDR3 is TGTGCCAGCAGCTTACAGGGATTTGGCTACAATGAGCAGTTCTTC. This codes for CASSLQGFGYNEQFF.

This chain uses TRBV7-9 with TRBJ2-7; TRBD2 matches at 10 bases. V shed 5 bases, J shed 0 bases, and the junction held 10 bases outside the gene matches. Germline V gene data show CDR1 as SEHNR and CDR2 as FQNEAQ (reference sequence). This CDR3 has 17 residues. The CDR3 DNA is TGTGCCAGCAGCCCAGGACTAGCGGCTAGGAGCTCCTACGAGCAGTACTTC. Translation: CASSPGLAARSSYEQYF.

The CDR3 sequence: CASSESSTALGYTF. For the CDR3, the DNA is TGTGCCAGCAGTGAATCCTCGACAGCGCTTGGCTACACCTTC. The chain uses TRBV25-1 and TRBJ1-2; tentative D call: TRBD1 (5 bases). The CDR3 covers 14 residues. The ends were cut back, 1 base at V and 7 bases at J, with 13 bases in the middle. CDR1 is MGHDK, CDR2 SYGVNS, per germline.

The chain is built from TRBV7-3 and TRBJ2-5; 14 bases match TRBD2. This CDR3 has 17 residues. Germline CDR1 is SGHTA and CDR2 is FQGTGA. J lost 5 bases, V lost 4 bases, and 9 bases had no gene match. The CDR3 sequence: CASSSTGTSGGFETQYF. As DNA, the CDR3 is TGTGCCAGCAGCTCGACCGGGACTAGCGGGGGCTTCGAGACCCAGTACTTC.

The chain has TRBV9 and TRBJ2-5; perhaps D is TRBD1 or TRBD2 (5 bases each). The last part of the DNA fits TRBJ2-7 better; the J call may be wrong. Germline CDR1 is SGDLS and CDR2 is YYNGEE. This CDR3 comprises 15 residues. This CDR3 reads CASSVEGLRGGEQYF. For the CDR3, the DNA is TGTGCCAGCAGCGTAGAGGGTCTCCGGGGCGGCGAGCAGTACTTC.

This clone was detected only once. The rearrangement links TRBV30 to TRBJ1-4; TRBD1 aligns across 8 bases. Germline V CDR1 and CDR2: GTSNPN, SVGIG (reference sequence). Unmatched junction bases numbered 11, after V lost 2 bases and J lost 3 bases. This CDR3 is built from 17 residues. Here the CDR3 DNA reads TGTGCCTGGAGTTATGGACAGGGCGGTACGGCTAATGAAAAACTGTTTTTT. The encoded protein is CAWSYGQGGTANEKLFF.

The chain carries TRBV19 and TRBJ1-4; D gene unclear. V was pared by 3 bases and J by 0 bases, with 8 bases between. This CDR3 is built from 15 residues. Per germline, CDR1 LNHDA and CDR2 SQIVND (reference sequence). The CDR3 region is CASSIKAATNEKLFF. For the CDR3, the DNA is TGTGCCAGTAGTATTAAGGCAGCAACTAATGAAAAACTGTTTTTT.

The J gene is TRBJ1-2, the V gene TRBV7-2; a weak D match, TRBD1 (5 bases). V was pared by 5 bases and J by 4 bases, with 14 bases between. The CDR3 extends over 14 amino acids. The germline V gene has CDR1 SGHTA and CDR2 FQGNSA. The CDR3 protein is CASSALGTVYGYTF. CDR3 sequence (DNA): TGTGCCAGCAGCGCCCTAGGGACCGTCTATGGCTACACCTTC.

This chain joins TRBV7-2 and TRBJ1-4; 7 nucleotides align to TRBD1. Germline lookup yields CDR1 SGHTA and CDR2 FQGNSA. J was trimmed by 2 bases and V by 6 bases; bases with no gene match: 6. This CDR3 is built from 15 residues. Here the CDR3 reads CASREGGRTNEKLFF. DNA for the CDR3: TGTGCCAGCAGGGAAGGGGGCCGCACTAATGAAAAACTGTTTTTT.

On this clone: Other DNA sequences in the sample encode the same CDR3. V usage is TRBV5-1 and J usage is TRBJ2-1; D gene ambiguous. CDR1 SGHRS and CDR2 YFSETQ come from the germline V gene. The V end was cut by 0 bases, the J end by 7 bases, with 5 bases between. The CDR3 has 12 residues. CDR3 bases: TGCGCCAGCAGCTTGGTGGTTAATGAGCAGTTCTTC. It codes for CASSLVVNEQFF.

The chain couples TRBV6-6 to TRBJ1-1; TRBD1 is a possible D gene (5 bases). CDR1 and CDR2 (germline): MNHNY, SVGAGI (reference sequence). The V end was cut by 8 bases, the J end by 0 bases, with 10 bases between. The length of the CDR3 is 13 residues. In nucleotides, the CDR3 is TGTGCCAGCCGACAGAGATTGAACACTGAAGCTTTCTTT. Translated, it gives CASRQRLNTEAFF.

The chain joins TRBV4-3 to TRBJ2-7, with D hard to call. Germline lookup yields CDR1 LGHNA and CDR2 YSLEER. Trimming stripped 1 base from V and 5 bases from J, with 12 bases between. This CDR3 has 14 amino acids. The CDR3 reads CASSQALRTDEQYF. The CDR3 nucleotides are TGCGCCAGCAGCCAAGCCCTCCGTACGGACGAGCAGTACTTC.

This clone was counted at least ten times. The chain couples TRBV5-6 to TRBJ2-2; D call uncertain. CDR1 is SGHDT, CDR2 YYEEEE, per germline. Trimming left V 3 bases short and J 4 bases short, with 1 base between. There are 11 residues in the CDR3. The CDR3 DNA is TGTGCCAGCAGCTCCACCGGGGAGCTGTTTTTT. Its protein is CASSSTGELFF.

There are a few counts of this clone. The J gene is TRBJ2-2, the V gene TRBV7-3; D is unresolved. This CDR3 spans 13 amino acids. Trimming pared 2 bases from V and 3 bases from J, leaving 4 bases between. Germline V gene sequence: CDR1 SGHTA, CDR2 FQGTGA. CDR3: CASSLQDTGELFF. The CDR3 bases are TGTGCCAGCAGCTTACAGGACACCGGGGAGCTGTTTTTT.